This TCR beta chain appears in the sequencing data of a study of blood T cell repertoires in COVID-19. Per the germline V gene, CDR1 is SNHLY and CDR2 is FYNNEI. With 5 bases removed from V and 0 bases from J, the gap between germline ends came to 8 bases. The CDR3 totals 15 residues. Original handling: Scientists estimated how many nucleated cells there were by amplifying reference gene primers. Assay: immunoSEQ multiplex PCR; the TCRdb copy retains only in-frame clones and omits some. V and J calls and clone size are given by that table; D and trimming were obtained from the DNA. The table shows about 300,000 clones, with about 90% occurring only once. Up to 2 weeks before entering the study, exposed participants had met a COVID-19 case.

Sequences were obtained from PBMCs or T cells enriched from blood (not recorded which). The receptor comes from a woman between 45 and 60 years old who had been exposed to COVID-19. The V and J genes are TRBV2 and TRBJ1-6; tentative D call: TRBD1 (6 bases). CDR3 coding DNA: TGTGCCAGCAGTCTACAGGGCTCCTATAATTCACCCCTCCACTTT. Its translation is CASSLQGSYNSPLHF.